This record concerns one T cell receptor (beta chain) sequence. This clonotype appeared many times. Its antigen specificity is not known. No clone much larger than this one lies a single base away; base qualities are absent. The label giving this sample's time point can be read as: sample taken at primary tumor resection. Samples were obtained from 70 to 85 patients with early-stage, untreated non-small cell lung cancer from the lung TRACERx cohort. For TCR sequencing, whole RNA was extracted from tumor and nontumor lung tissue, or from cryopreserved PBMC samples, and no cell sorting was done. Patients were selected for TCR sequencing only if sufficient RNA was available from at least two tumor regions. A lung pathologist reviewed the tumor and adjacent nontumor lung specimens before the specimens were selected. Library method: 5' RACE. Data came from a NextSeq 500. To allow correction of PCR and sequencing errors, the TCR library protocol tagged every TCR cDNA molecule with a unique molecular identifier. Concerning the study's data processing: TCR identification, UMI-based error correction and CDR3 extraction were all carried out with Decombinator tools. Expanded TCRs were defined as those above a frequency of 2 per 1,000, corresponding to the top 1% of the tumor frequency distribution. Expanded tumor TCRs statistically deemed absent (corrected P<0.05) from at least one tumor region were classed as regional, and all other expanded tumor TCRs were classed as ubiquitous. Each repertoire was subsampled 100 times to 5,000 TCRs, after which Renyi diversity was computed with the R vegan package. CDR3 similarity networks were constructed using string-kernel similarity of amino acid triplets, with links drawn between CDR3s whose pairwise similarity was above 0.82. TCRdb itself trimmed the public reads at Q25 with fastp, ran MiXCR and retained productive beta chains. For every CDR3 protein sequence, its rows merge into one entry that carries the most common genes and DNA. TCRdb, rather than the study authors, made the V and J calls. This sample is represented by about 16,000 distinct CDR3 sequences; approximately 5% of them were singletons. Jointly, the top ten make up 10% of the sample.

The data are from a study of spatial heterogeneity in lung cancer (dated by TCRdb to between 2018 and 2021). Describing the broader study: Beta-chain transcripts were consistently detected in greater numbers than alpha-chain transcripts, which likely reflected higher beta-chain transcript abundance. In non-small cell lung cancer, the study quantitatively compared TCR alpha and beta repertoires across several tumor regions, matched nontumor lung, and blood. In the raw uncorrected reads, each unique combination of TCR and UMI appeared more than ten times on average. At surgery, hundreds of tumor regions, 61 to 75 matched nontumor lung samples and 56 PBMC samples were TCR-sequenced for both alpha and beta chains. In tumor regions, TCR transcript counts showed a strong correlation with a T cell transcriptional module score from matched bulk RNA-seq. The study linked features of the TCR repertoire to counts of nonsynonymous mutations, which were determined by whole-exome sequencing of tumor tissue. General conclusions and limits of the study: A correlation was observed between the number of expanded intratumoral alpha and beta TCRs and the tumor nonsynonymous mutation count. Estimated TCR-seq coverage of tumor T cells was only roughly 7% for alpha chains and 13% for beta chains. Additional single-cell paired TCR alpha and beta sequencing was considered necessary to confirm, at a functional level, the hypothesis that regional TCRs recognize regional mutations. The count of ubiquitous expanded TCRs correlated with the count of ubiquitous nonsynonymous mutations, and the count of regional expanded TCRs correlated with the count of regional nonsynonymous mutations.

The specimen comprised lung tumor tissue, sampled at surgery. The TCR was taken from a female donor with early-stage non-small cell lung cancer.

The nucleotide sequence reads as follows: TGCAGTGCTCCTCTAGCGGGAGTAAGTTATGAGCAGTTCTTC. This is translated as CSAPLAGVSYEQFF. The V gene is TRBV20-1 and the J gene is TRBJ2-1; TRBD2 agrees with 10 junctional bases. For this chain, trimming is 5 bases at the V end and 8 bases at the J end, and the number of junction bases without a gene match is 9. CDR1 and CDR2 (DFQATT, SNEGSKA) derive from the germline V gene (reference sequence). The CDR3 covers 14 residues, taking in both the cysteine and the phenylalanine. Here the CDR3 DNA is all that survives: 42 bases in frame from base 1.